The entry below gives a single T cell receptor beta chain sequence along with its context. Method: immunoSEQ multiplex PCR; TCRdb's copy keeps in-frame clones and lacks some. In the table there are about 220,000 clones, about 85% of which are singletons. This record belongs to a study of blood T cell repertoires in COVID-19. V lost 6 bases, J lost 0 bases, and 8 bases stayed unmatched. This CDR3 spans 16 amino acids. Germline V gene sequence: CDR1 KGHSH, CDR2 LQKENI. The sequenced sample was PBMCs or T cells enriched from blood (not recorded which). The receptor was isolated from a woman in her thirties who had recovered from COVID-19. The chain couples TRBV18 to TRBJ1-3; 7 nucleotides agree with TRBD1. CDR3 DNA sequence: TGTGCCAGCTCCCCGGGACAGCCACTCTCTGGAAACACCATATATTTT. Its protein is CASSPGQPLSGNTIYF.